Only a few counts were recorded for the clone carrying this T cell receptor (beta chain). The sample belongs to a study of identical twins. V was shortened by 5 bases and J by 7 bases, with 15 bases between the two germline ends. Germline V gives CDR1 MNHNS, CDR2 SASEGT. CDR3 length: 14 residues. A universal primer binding site was introduced by template switching. The final cDNA contained unique molecular identifiers. TCRdb reprocessed the 5' RACE reads via MiXCR and lists one record per CDR3 protein. The sample carries approximately 1.8 million distinct CDR3 sequences, 25% to 35% recorded once. Every donor was a healthy Caucasian.

The clonotype originates from a newborn girl in good health. The chain couples TRBV6-1 to TRBJ1-5; no reliable D call. Source material: cord blood. The CDR3 protein is CASSRSQPGQPQHF. The DNA for the CDR3 is TGTGCCAGCAGTAGATCCCAACCCGGACAGCCCCAGCATTTT.